These 24 T cell receptor beta chains share one sample of origin, sequenced in a study of blood T cell repertoires in COVID-19. The assay was immunoSEQ multiplex PCR, and TCRdb's table has in-frame clones only and misses some. The sample has hundreds of thousands of clones; 85% are singletons. Input material: PBMCs or T cells enriched from blood (not recorded which). Receptor source: a man in his forties who had recovered from COVID-19.

This clone has a handful of counts. V and J are TRBV7-3 and TRBJ2-1; perhaps TRBD2 as D (5 bases). The CDR3 runs 14 residues. V was pared by 2 bases and J by 6 bases, with 11 bases between. From germline, CDR1 is SGHTA and CDR2 FQGTGA. The CDR3 protein is CASSLGGRINEQFF. DNA of the CDR3: TGTGCCAGCAGCTTAGGAGGCCGGATCAATGAGCAGTTCTTC.

A word on this clone: Being one base from a much bigger clone, this may be a read error. This sequence joins TRBV5-6 and TRBJ1-2; D possibly corresponds to TRBD1 (5 bases). The V end lost 1 base, the J end lost 4 bases, and 8 bases lay between the germline ends. The CDR3 has 13 amino acids. Germline assignment: CDR1 SGHDT and CDR2 YYEEEE. The CDR3 sequence is CASSLRGTYGYTF. CDR3 DNA sequence: TGTGCCAGCAGCTTGCGGGGGACCTATGGCTACACCTTC.

The sample holds a few counts of this clone. CDR3 loop: CASSFGTSGDNEQFF. In DNA, the CDR3 is TGTGCCAGCAGTTTCGGGACTAGCGGGGACAATGAGCAGTTCTTC. This chain uses TRBV27 with TRBJ2-1; TRBD2 matches 13 bases. CDR1 and CDR2 from the germline V gene are MNHEY and SMNVEV (reference sequence). V trimming: 3 bases; J trimming: 5 bases; junction bases outside the gene matches: 1. This CDR3 spans 15 amino acids.

The J gene is TRBJ2-1, the V gene TRBV13; the match to TRBD2 covers 7 bases. V lost 5 bases and J lost 3; bases outside the gene matches: 19. This CDR3 contains 19 residues. The germline gives CDR1 PRHDT, CDR2 FYEKMQ (reference sequence). CDR3 sequence reads: CASSILSPRAGRFYNEQFF. The CDR3 DNA reads TGTGCCAGCAGCATCCTATCGCCCCGAGCGGGAAGGTTCTACAATGAGCAGTTCTTC.

The chain uses TRBV15 and TRBJ1-2, with D possibly matching TRBD1 (6 bases). The germline V and J ends were trimmed by 5 bases and 3 bases, with 13 bases remaining between them. The CDR3 has 14 residues. Germline CDR1 is LNHNV and CDR2 is YYDKDF (reference sequence). CDR3 sequence reads: CATSFTGGDYGYTF. CDR3 in DNA: TGTGCCACCAGCTTCACGGGGGGCGACTATGGCTACACCTTC.

V usage is TRBV19 and J usage is TRBJ1-4; perhaps TRBD1 as D (5 bases). Germline V gene sequence: CDR1 LNHDA, CDR2 SQIVND (reference sequence). This CDR3 comprises 15 residues. Trimming took 6 bases from V and 7 from J, leaving 18 bases between them. The CDR3 sequence: CASSRGTLESEKLFF. The CDR3 nucleotides read TGTGCCAGTAGCCGTGGGACTTTGGAGTCTGAAAAACTGTTTTTT.

Worth noting for this clone: Different DNA sequences within this sample yield the same CDR3. The chain carries TRBV10-3 and TRBJ2-7; no clear D. Germline V gives CDR1 ENHRY, CDR2 SYGVKD. The CDR3 loop spans 12 amino acids. The ends were cut back, 4 bases at V and 2 bases at J, with 6 bases in the middle. CDR3 coding DNA: TGTGCCATCAGTGGCCAGGCCTACGAGCAGTACTTC. Its translation is CAISGQAYEQYF.

V is TRBV19 and J is TRBJ2-5; the match to TRBD2 covers 7 bases. Germline-derived CDR1 and CDR2 are LNHDA and SQIVND (reference sequence). The CDR3 totals 14 residues. Germline trimming cut 9 bases from V and 2 bases from J; bases unmatched to any gene: 9. The CDR3 DNA reads TGTGCCAGCCTTGGGGGGGGTCCACAAGAGACCCAGTACTTC. It yields the protein CASLGGGPQETQYF.

J is TRBJ2-3 and V is TRBV4-3; D gene ambiguous. V was cut by 3 bases and J by 4 bases, with 11 bases left in between. Germline V gene lookup returns CDR1 LGHNA and CDR2 YSLEER. The CDR3 contains 14 residues. CDR3 nucleotides: TGCGCCAGCAGCCATTCGCAGCGACCAGATACGCAGTATTTT. Amino acids: CASSHSQRPDTQYF.

This sequence joins TRBV28 and TRBJ2-1; no definite D call. Per germline, CDR1 MDHEN and CDR2 SYDVKM. V was pared by 8 bases and J by 0 bases, with 11 bases between. CDR3 length equals 14 residues. The CDR3 spells CASGRAASYNEQFF. The CDR3 region has the DNA TGTGCCAGCGGCCGCGCGGCCTCCTACAATGAGCAGTTCTTC. The entire variable domain, with the rest obtained from reference TRBV28 and TRBJ2-1, is as follows: DVKVTQSSRYLVKRTGEKVFLECVQDMDHENMFWYRQDPGLGLRLIYFSYDVKMKEKGDIPEGYSVSREKKERFSLILESASTNQTSMYLCASGRAASYNEQFFGPGTRLTVL.

The chain is built from TRBV6-1 and TRBJ2-7; 7 nucleotides match TRBD2. The V gene end was trimmed by 1 base and the J gene end by 2 bases; junction bases not matched to a gene: 8. This CDR3 region has 16 residues. CDR1 is MNHNS, CDR2 SASEGT, per germline. The CDR3 DNA reads as TGTGCCAGCAGTGAAGGGGGTCCCGGGAGGCCCTACGAGCAGTACTTC. Translated: CASSEGGPGRPYEQYF.

This clone was observed a handful of times. J is TRBJ2-7 and V is TRBV29-1, with D maybe TRBD1 (5 bases). There are 12 residues in the CDR3. From germline, CDR1 is SQVTM and CDR2 ANQGSEA. The CDR3 spells CSALGQGYEQYF. The CDR3, as DNA: TGCAGTGCGTTGGGGCAGGGCTACGAGCAGTACTTC.

Written as DNA, the CDR3 is TGTGCCAGCAGGTCAGGACAGGGGGGGGAGCAGTACTTC. It is translated as CASRSGQGGEQYF. V is TRBV6-6 and J is TRBJ2-7; 10 nucleotides agree with TRBD1. CDR1 is MNHNY, CDR2 SVGAGI, per germline (reference sequence). V was clipped by 6 bases and J by 7 bases; unmatched bases: 6. The CDR3 runs to 13 residues.

This clone was observed once. The chain links TRBV14 to TRBJ1-2; perhaps TRBD1 as D (5 bases). Looked up from germline, CDR1 is SGHDN and CDR2 is FVKESK. The ends were cut back, 5 bases at V and 5 bases at J, with 18 bases in the middle. This CDR3 spans 15 amino acids. The chain's CDR3 is CASSKVQDSLYGYTF. The CDR3 nucleotides are TGTGCCAGCAGCAAGGTACAAGACAGCTTGTATGGCTACACCTTC.

The genes are TRBV6-5 and TRBJ2-7, with D possibly being TRBD2 (5 bases). This CDR3 spans 13 amino acids. V was cut by 6 bases and J by 4 bases, with 13 bases left in between. Germline CDR1 MNHEY, CDR2 SVGAGI. Written as DNA, the CDR3 is TGTGCCAGCAGGACCGGGATCCTTTACGAGCAGTACTTC. Amino acid sequence: CASRTGILYEQYF.

The CDR3 here is CASSQEGTSIETQYF. The CDR3 nucleotides are TGTGCCAGCAGCCAAGAGGGGACTAGCATAGAGACCCAGTACTTC. V gene TRBV3-1 (or the pseudogene TRBV3-2) combines with J gene TRBJ2-5; 9 nucleotides match TRBD2. CDR3 length: 15 amino acids. Trimming at V came to 0 bases and at J to 4 bases, leaving 3 bases not matched to a gene. Germline CDR1 and CDR2: LGHDT and YNNKEL (reference sequence).

This sequence joins TRBV7-9 and TRBJ2-7; 10 bases fit TRBD1. From germline, CDR1 is SEHNR and CDR2 FQNEAQ (reference sequence). With 4 bases clipped from V and 7 bases from J, the junction kept 10 bases outside the gene matches. The CDR3 sequence is 15 residues long. The CDR3 bases are TGTGCCAGCAGCTGGGACAGGGGTTACGGTAGGGAGCAGTACTTC. It encodes CASSWDRGYGREQYF.

J is TRBJ2-3 and V is TRBV29-1; 8 bases line up with TRBD2. Trimming cost V 3 bases and J 1 base; bases outside gene matches: 15. Germline V lookup: CDR1 SQVTM, CDR2 ANQGSEA. The CDR3 sequence is 18 residues long. The CDR3 DNA follows: TGCAGCGTTGAGGGCTGGCTAGCGGGCTTAGGGGGCACAGATACGCAGTATTTT. Encoded protein: CSVEGWLAGLGGTDTQYF.

The chain couples TRBV4-2 to TRBJ1-6, with D tentatively TRBD1 (6 bases). In germline, CDR1 is LGHNA, CDR2 YNFKEQ. The germline V and J ends were trimmed by 1 base and 1 base, with 11 bases remaining between them. The length of the CDR3 is 17 residues. This CDR3 is CASSQVQGGSYNSPLHF. The CDR3 DNA is TGTGCCAGCAGCCAAGTACAGGGTGGATCCTATAATTCACCCCTCCACTTT.

V and J are TRBV28 and TRBJ2-5; D is possibly TRBD2 (5 bases). V was trimmed by 2 bases and J by 5 bases, leaving 18 bases between them. The V gene's germline CDR1 is MDHEN and CDR2 SYDVKM. The CDR3 runs to 16 residues. In DNA form, the CDR3 reads TGTGCCAGCAGTTTACGAGTTAGCGCCTTAAGGGAGACCCAGTACTTC. Translating it yields CASSLRVSALRETQYF.

The chain is built from TRBV19 and TRBJ2-7; 7 bases line up with TRBD2. This CDR3 has 18 residues. CDR1 LNHDA and CDR2 SQIVND come from the germline V gene (reference sequence). V lost 3 bases to trimming and J lost 0 bases; unmatched junction nucleotides: 14. CDR3 amino acids: CASSITLARNGFSYEQYF. The CDR3 nucleotides are TGTGCCAGTAGTATTACACTAGCGAGGAACGGATTCTCCTACGAGCAGTACTTC.

This clone showed up just a few times. The chain is built from TRBV6-2 or TRBV6-3 and TRBJ2-3; tentative D call: TRBD1 (5 bases). Deletions cut 0 bases from V and 4 bases from J, with 11 bases between. The germline V gene encodes CDR1 MNHEY and CDR2 SVGEGT. This CDR3 region has 15 residues. CDR3 loop: CASSYSDSAPDTQYF. CDR3 coding DNA: TGTGCCAGCAGTTACTCCGACAGTGCACCAGATACGCAGTATTTT.

The chain couples TRBV9 to TRBJ2-1, with TRBD2 matching 10 bases. The germline CDR1 and CDR2 sequences are SGDLS and YYNGEE. Unmatched junction bases numbered 7, after V lost 1 base and J lost 6 bases. The CDR3 loop spans 16 amino acids. CDR3 region: CASSVSSGRGLNEQFF. DNA of the CDR3: TGTGCCAGCAGCGTATCCAGCGGGAGGGGGCTCAATGAGCAGTTCTTC.

The chain links TRBV25-1 to TRBJ1-2; no clear D gene. This CDR3 is built from 14 residues. Trimming removed 5 bases from V and 0 bases from J, with 10 bases in between. Germline V lookup: CDR1 MGHDK, CDR2 SYGVNS. CDR3: CASSRGLPNYGYTF. DNA of the CDR3: TGTGCCAGCAGTCGGGGTCTTCCTAACTATGGCTACACCTTC.